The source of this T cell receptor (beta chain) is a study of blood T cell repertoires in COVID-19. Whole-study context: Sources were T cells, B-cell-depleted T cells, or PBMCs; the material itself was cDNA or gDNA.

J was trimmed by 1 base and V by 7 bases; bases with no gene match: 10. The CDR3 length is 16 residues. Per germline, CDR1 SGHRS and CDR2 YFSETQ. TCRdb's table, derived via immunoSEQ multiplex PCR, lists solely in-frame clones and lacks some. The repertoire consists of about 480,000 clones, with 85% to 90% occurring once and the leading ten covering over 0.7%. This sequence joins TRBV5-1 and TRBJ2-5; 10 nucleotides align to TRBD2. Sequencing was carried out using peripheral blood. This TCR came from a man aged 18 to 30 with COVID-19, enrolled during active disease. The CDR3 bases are TGCGCCAGCTTCCCAATAGCGGGAGGCCCCCAAGAGACCCAGTACTTC. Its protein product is CASFPIAGGPQETQYF.